A selection of T cell receptor beta chains follows, all from one sample in a study of response to subunit inactivated influenza vaccine. TCRdb analysed the RT-PCR reads with MiXCR anew, one entry per CDR3 protein. This sample has hundreds of thousands of distinct CDR3 sequences, with more than 15% found just once. This specimen consisted of PBMCs from blood, obtained approximately 13 days after vaccination. The origin of the receptors is a man aged 45-60 years who received an inactivated influenza vaccine. Both conserved end residues are part of each CDR3. A D gene is named only where the DNA matches it firmly. Clone size appears in some rows only: once, few, many, or a class for an expanded clone.

abundance	v_gene	j_gene	d_gene	CDR3aa	CDR3nt
few	TRBV28	TRBJ2-7	.	CASSLAGKSYEQYF	TGTGCCAGCAGTTTAGCGGGGAAATCCTACGAGCAGTACTTC
.	TRBV28	TRBJ2-5	.	CASSLGGGSETQYF	TGTGCCAGCAGTTTAGGAGGAGGCTCGGAGACCCAGTACTTC
.	TRBV7-9	TRBJ1-1	.	CASSRGLGATEAFF	TGTGCCAGCAGCCGGGGGCTAGGGGCCACTGAAGCTTTCTTT
.	TRBV29-1	TRBJ2-1	.	CSVEGWRDPQGYYNEQFF	TGCAGCGTTGAAGGTTGGCGGGACCCCCAAGGGTACTACAATGAGCAGTTCTTC
many	TRBV7-9	TRBJ1-2	.	CASSPRQANYGYTF	TGTGCCAGCAGCCCCCGACAGGCAAACTATGGCTACACCTTC
.	TRBV2	TRBJ2-1	.	CASSEVGTPTTSEQFF	TGTGCCAGCAGTGAAGTGGGGACCCCGACCACAAGTGAGCAGTTCTTC
.	TRBV7-9	TRBJ2-3	.	CASSLVGPEGDTQYF	TGTGCCAGCAGCTTAGTGGGGCCCGAGGGAGATACGCAGTATTTT
few	TRBV6-2/TRBV6-3	TRBJ2-1	TRBD2	CASSLGTSGGREQFF	TGTGCCAGCAGCCTCGGGACTAGCGGGGGCCGAGAGCAGTTCTTC
.	TRBV11-2	TRBJ1-2	.	CASSLSETYGYTF	TGTGCCAGCAGCTTATCAGAAACCTATGGCTACACCTTC
.	TRBV7-2	TRBJ2-7	.	CASSFKYEQYF	TGTGCCAGCAGCTTTAAATACGAGCAGTACTTC
few	TRBV7-7	TRBJ2-5	.	CASSHGPRETQYF	TGTGCCAGCAGCCACGGACCCCGGGAGACCCAGTACTTC
once	TRBV5-6	TRBJ2-6	.	CASSSPGGANVLTF	TGTGCCAGCAGCTCCCCTGGTGGGGCCAACGTCCTGACTTTC
.	TRBV7-6	TRBJ2-3	.	CASSLEYNRRTDTQYF	TGTGCCAGCAGCTTAGAGTATAATCGCCGAACAGATACGCAGTATTTT
.	TRBV20-1	TRBJ1-2	.	CSARPGNYGYTF	TGCAGTGCTAGACCCGGGAACTATGGCTACACCTTC
.	TRBV3-1	TRBJ2-1	.	CASSRRPDAYNEQFF	TGTGCCAGCAGCCGACGGCCGGACGCCTACAATGAGCAGTTCTTC
many	TRBV27	TRBJ1-1	.	CASRLQGGRAFF	TGTGCCAGCAGACTACAGGGAGGTAGAGCTTTCTTT
few	TRBV6-1	TRBJ2-5	TRBD2	CASSKRTSGQETQYF	TGTGCCAGCAGTAAAAGGACTAGCGGCCAAGAGACCCAGTACTTC
.	TRBV30	TRBJ2-7	TRBD1	CACGQDEQYF	TGTGCCTGCGGACAGGACGAGCAGTACTTC
.	TRBV20-1	TRBJ2-3	TRBD2	CSATAGGWSDTQYF	TGCAGTGCTACAGCGGGGGGTTGGTCGGATACGCAGTATTTT
.	TRBV12-3/TRBV12-4	TRBJ1-2	.	CASSPPLGRSNYGYTF	TGTGCCAGCAGTCCGCCATTGGGACGGAGCAACTATGGCTACACCTTC
.	TRBV2	TRBJ2-5	TRBD1	CASSATGQQETQYF	TGTGCCAGCAGTGCGACAGGGCAACAAGAGACCCAGTACTTC
many	TRBV20-1	TRBJ2-3	TRBD2	CSASAASGGPWDTQYF	TGCAGTGCTAGTGCGGCTAGCGGGGGCCCCTGGGATACGCAGTATTTT
.	TRBV5-5	TRBJ2-1	.	CASSFEAGRRNEQFF	TGTGCCAGCAGCTTTGAGGCGGGAAGGAGAAATGAGCAGTTCTTC
many	TRBV7-2	TRBJ1-4	.	CASSLSGGIEKLFF	TGTGCCAGCAGCTTGTCAGGAGGGATTGAAAAACTGTTTTTT
.	TRBV20-1	TRBJ2-5	TRBD2	CSALSGGQETQYF	TGCAGTGCTTTAAGCGGGGGGCAAGAGACCCAGTACTTC
.	TRBV3-1	TRBJ2-1	TRBD2	CASTETSGEQFF	TGTGCCAGCACTGAGACTAGCGGTGAGCAGTTCTTC
few	TRBV12-3/TRBV12-4	TRBJ2-5	.	CASSPPGKQETQYF	TGTGCCAGCAGCCCTCCCGGGAAACAAGAGACCCAGTACTTC
.	TRBV12-3/TRBV12-4	TRBJ2-6	TRBD2	CASSLGGQGFVFSGANVLTF	TGTGCCAGCAGTTTGGGAGGGCAGGGCTTTGTCTTTTCTGGGGCCAACGTCCTGACTTTC
many	TRBV12-3/TRBV12-4	TRBJ2-1	.	CASSSMDEQFF	TGTGCCAGCAGTTCCATGGATGAGCAGTTCTTC
few	TRBV5-1	TRBJ2-7	.	CASSLAVVNEQYF	TGCGCCAGCAGCTTGGCCGTGGTTAACGAGCAGTACTTC
.	TRBV24-1	TRBJ2-2	TRBD2	CATRSGETNTGELFF	TGTGCCACCAGGAGCGGGGAGACGAACACCGGGGAGCTGTTTTTT
.	TRBV5-6	TRBJ1-6	.	CASSLDPVRPNSPLHF	TGTGCCAGCAGCTTGGATCCAGTGCGACCTAATTCACCCCTCCACTTT
few	TRBV29-1	TRBJ2-1	.	CSVEDGGAHEQFF	TGCAGCGTTGAAGATGGGGGGGCCCATGAGCAGTTCTTC
.	TRBV15	TRBJ2-5	TRBD2	CATSRGVAGGRETQYF	TGTGCCACCAGCAGAGGGGTAGCGGGGGGCCGGGAGACCCAGTACTTC
.	TRBV10-3	TRBJ2-2	TRBD1	CAIRGGQGANTGELFF	TGTGCCATCAGAGGGGGACAGGGGGCGAACACCGGGGAGCTGTTTTTT
.	TRBV11-2	TRBJ1-1	TRBD1	CASSLQLQGVNTEAFF	TGTGCCAGCAGCCTTCAGCTTCAGGGGGTAAACACTGAAGCTTTCTTT
few	TRBV6-1	TRBJ2-5	.	CASTKRGGGQETQYF	TGTGCCAGCACCAAAAGGGGGGGCGGACAAGAGACCCAGTACTTC
few	TRBV28	TRBJ2-7	.	CASSPHVGTYEQYF	TGTGCCAGCAGCCCCCACGTGGGGACCTACGAGCAGTACTTC
.	TRBV4-2	TRBJ2-2	.	CASSHPGMGNGELFF	TGTGCCAGCAGCCACCCGGGGATGGGAAACGGGGAGCTGTTTTTT
.	TRBV15	TRBJ2-1	TRBD2	CATSRGLAGGIPNEQFF	TGTGCCACCAGCAGAGGACTAGCGGGGGGGATCCCCAATGAGCAGTTCTTC
once	TRBV5-1	TRBJ2-6	TRBD1	CASSRLPDRVSGANVLTF	TGCGCCAGCAGCCGACTGCCGGACAGGGTATCAGGGGCCAACGTCCTGACTTTC
.	TRBV11-2	TRBJ1-2	.	CASSYPGIRAFSYGYTF	TGTGCCAGCAGCTATCCCGGGATACGGGCTTTCTCCTATGGCTACACCTTC
.	TRBV20-1	TRBJ1-2	TRBD1	CSARDTGGMGRDGYTF	TGCAGTGCTAGAGATACAGGGGGAATGGGTCGGGATGGCTACACCTTC
few	TRBV5-6	TRBJ2-5	.	CASSSAEETQYF	TGTGCCAGCAGCTCAGCGGAAGAGACCCAGTACTTC
.	TRBV9	TRBJ2-3	TRBD1	CASSVRTGKADTQYF	TGTGCCAGCAGCGTAAGGACAGGGAAGGCAGATACGCAGTATTTT
.	TRBV29-1	TRBJ2-5	.	CSVESSRGQETQYF	TGCAGCGTTGAGTCGTCCAGGGGACAAGAGACCCAGTACTTC
.	TRBV28	TRBJ2-3	TRBD2	CASSPGLGLAGQNTDTQYF	TGTGCCAGCAGCCCAGGTCTCGGTCTAGCGGGGCAAAATACAGATACGCAGTATTTT
many	TRBV7-9	TRBJ2-2	.	CASSPSRVGVTGELFF	TGTGCCAGCAGTCCCTCACGGGTCGGTGTCACCGGGGAGCTGTTTTTT
many	TRBV29-1	TRBJ2-4	TRBD2	CSVEELGLGKNIQYF	TGCAGCGTTGAAGAATTGGGACTAGGCAAAAACATTCAGTACTTC
.	TRBV7-9	TRBJ2-1	.	CASRRDSNEQFF	TGTGCCAGCAGACGCGACTCGAATGAGCAGTTCTTC
many	TRBV5-1	TRBJ2-1	TRBD1	CASSVGQGVEQFF	TGCGCCAGCAGTGTTGGACAGGGGGTTGAGCAGTTCTTC
.	TRBV11-2	TRBJ2-5	TRBD2	CASSFKGSGGPSPQETQYF	TGTGCCAGCAGCTTTAAGGGCAGCGGGGGGCCGAGCCCTCAAGAGACCCAGTACTTC
.	TRBV27	TRBJ2-3	.	CASSSGDFTDTQYF	TGTGCCAGCAGTTCCGGGGACTTCACAGATACGCAGTATTTT
.	TRBV30	TRBJ1-5	.	CAWSVRGQNNQPQHF	TGTGCCTGGAGTGTACGGGGTCAGAACAATCAGCCCCAGCATTTT
few	TRBV20-1	TRBJ2-3	TRBD2	CSARVGREGTDTQYF	TGCAGTGCTAGGGTTGGCCGGGAGGGCACAGATACGCAGTATTTT
.	TRBV7-6	TRBJ2-3	.	CASSAVVGNTQYF	TGTGCCAGCAGCGCGGTCGTGGGGAATACGCAGTATTTT
.	TRBV7-3	TRBJ2-2	TRBD1	CASTQRQGGTGELFF	TGTGCCAGCACCCAACGACAGGGTGGCACCGGGGAGCTGTTTTTT
few	TRBV12-3/TRBV12-4	TRBJ1-5	.	CASSPVRNQPQHF	TGTGCCAGCAGTCCTGTGCGCAATCAGCCCCAGCATTTT